The 18 T cell receptor beta chains below were found in one sample sequenced in a study of OX40 agonist ivuxolimab in advanced cancers. The data were produced by immunoSEQ multiplex PCR, yet TCRdb's version contains in-frame clones alone and is incomplete. Among about 91,000 clones listed, 87% were seen once. Sequences were derived from CD4+ or CD8+ T cells sorted from blood, sampled in a trial of the OX40 agonist ivuxolimab. The origin of the receptors is an adult with an advanced solid tumor such as melanoma, head and neck, liver or kidney cancer.

V and J are TRBV10-3 and TRBJ2-1; tentatively, D is TRBD1 (6 bases). Looked up from germline, CDR1 is ENHRY and CDR2 is SYGVKD. V lost 0 bases, J lost 10 bases, and 10 bases lay in between. CDR3 size: 13 residues. The CDR3 reads CAISESAQGEQFF. CDR3 nucleotide sequence: TGTGCCATCAGTGAGTCGGCCCAGGGGGAGCAGTTCTTC.

This chain links TRBV7-6 with TRBJ1-2; D possibly corresponds to TRBD1 (5 bases). Trimming pared 5 bases from V and 4 bases from J, leaving 23 bases between. CDR3 length: 17 residues. The germline CDR1 and CDR2 sequences are SGHVS and FNYEAQ. DNA of the CDR3: TGTGCCAGCAGCCCAAGACCGGGGACTATTACTGGCTATGGCTACACCTTC. Protein: CASSPRPGTITGYGYTF.

The gene calls are TRBV11-2 and TRBJ2-3, with TRBD2 matching over 7 bases. After removal of 5 bases from V and 6 bases from J, the junction contained 11 bases not matched to a gene. The germline V gene has CDR1 SGHAT and CDR2 FQNNGV. CDR3 length equals 15 residues. CDR3 nucleotide sequence: TGTGCCAGCAGCGTATTAGTGGGGGGGTGGGATACGCAGTATTTT. Amino acid sequence: CASSVLVGGWDTQYF.

V and J are TRBV7-8 and TRBJ1-1; the match to TRBD1 covers 7 bases. After removal of 3 bases from V and 11 bases from J, the junction contained 9 bases not matched to a gene. Per germline, CDR1 SGHVS and CDR2 FQNEAQ. The length of the CDR3 is 13 residues. The CDR3 sequence: CASSFYDRVQAFF. The CDR3 DNA reads as TGTGCCAGCAGCTTTTACGACAGGGTGCAGGCTTTCTTT.

The chain has TRBV7-2 and TRBJ2-5; 13 bases agree with TRBD2. This CDR3 contains 15 residues. The V gene's germline CDR1 is SGHTA and CDR2 FQGNSA. After removal of 4 bases from V and 7 bases from J, the junction contained 6 bases not matched to a gene. CDR3 bases: TGTGCCAGCAGCTACACTAGCGGGGGGGCGGTGACCCAGTACTTC. Its translation: CASSYTSGGAVTQYF.

V gene TRBV29-1 combines with J gene TRBJ2-1, with TRBD2 identical over 7 bases. The J segment lost 1 base and the V segment lost 6 bases, leaving 0 bases of the junction unmatched. The CDR3 is 12 amino acids. In germline, CDR1 is SQVTM, CDR2 ANQGSEA. This CDR3 is CSVGGSYNEQFF. The CDR3 nucleotides are TGCAGCGTGGGGGGGTCCTACAATGAGCAGTTCTTC.

This clone was counted only a few times. This chain joins TRBV6-1 and TRBJ1-4; D possibly corresponds to TRBD1 (5 bases). Between the trimmed V and J ends, which lost 4 bases and 8 bases, there was a span of 14 bases. CDR1 and CDR2 from the germline V gene are MNHNS and SASEGT. This CDR3 is 14 amino acids long. This chain's CDR3 is CASSGWGRWEKLFF. CDR3 DNA: TGTGCCAGCAGTGGTTGGGGCCGCTGGGAAAAACTGTTTTTT.

For the CDR3, the DNA is TGTGCCAGCAGCTTGAGGGGTATAGACACTGAAGCTTTCTTT. Translated: CASSLRGIDTEAFF. The rearrangement uses TRBV5-6 and TRBJ1-1; TRBD1 might be the D (5 bases). Germline values: CDR1 SGHDT, CDR2 YYEEEE. CDR3 length: 14 residues. V lost 1 base and J lost 3, with 10 bases in between.

The gene calls are TRBV6-5 and TRBJ2-7; a weak D match, TRBD1 (5 bases). Trimming took off 1 base at V and 0 bases at J, with 10 bases between the two ends. Germline CDR1 and CDR2: MNHEY and SVGAGI. CDR3 length: 15 residues. CDR3 amino acids: CASSYLPGSSYEQYF. CDR3 sequence (DNA): TGTGCCAGCAGTTACTTGCCAGGGTCCTCCTACGAGCAGTACTTC.

The CDR3 DNA reads TGTGCCAGCAGCTCAAGAAACCATGATGGAGATGAGCAGTTCTTC. Translation: CASSSRNHDGDEQFF. The gene calls are TRBV7-3 and TRBJ2-1; D is ambiguous. The CDR3 totals 15 residues. CDR1 and CDR2 from the germline V gene are SGHTA and FQGTGA. V was clipped by 4 bases and J by 8 bases, with 18 bases between them.

The V and J genes are TRBV18 and TRBJ1-3, with D unresolved. The CDR3 extends over 15 amino acids. The germline V gene has CDR1 KGHSH and CDR2 LQKENI. V was cut by 6 bases and J by 0 bases, with 12 bases left in between. The CDR3 reads CASSPSRGSGNTIYF. The CDR3 bases are TGTGCCAGCTCCCCTTCACGGGGCTCTGGAAACACCATATATTTT.

The chain uses TRBV7-6 and TRBJ2-3; 13 bases line up with TRBD2. Germline assignment: CDR1 SGHVS and CDR2 FNYEAQ. The CDR3 sequence is 16 residues long. The ends lost 0 bases at V and 5 bases at J; junction bases unmatched: 2. CDR3 amino acids: CASSLALAGGQDTQYF. For the CDR3, the DNA is TGTGCCAGCAGCTTAGCACTAGCGGGGGGGCAAGATACGCAGTATTTT.

This sequence joins TRBV28 and TRBJ2-3, with TRBD2 as a possible D gene (5 bases). CDR1 is MDHEN and CDR2 is SYDVKM in the germline V gene. V was cut by 5 bases and J by 0 bases, with 18 bases left in between. This CDR3 is 17 amino acids long. The CDR3 reads CASSPGSAERSTDTQYF. The CDR3 nucleotides read TGTGCCAGCAGTCCCGGTTCGGCTGAGCGGAGCACAGATACGCAGTATTTT.

J is TRBJ1-2 and V is TRBV6-9; TRBD1 is a possible D gene (5 bases). Germline CDR1 is MNHGY and CDR2 is SVAAGI. CDR3 length equals 15 residues. V was clipped by 4 bases and J by 6 bases, with 18 bases between them. The CDR3 sequence is CASSFGGVNSDGYTF. The CDR3 coding sequence is TGTGCCAGCAGTTTTGGAGGGGTTAATAGCGATGGCTACACCTTC.

This sequence joins TRBV19 and TRBJ2-7; TRBD1 aligns across 8 bases. The V gene end was trimmed by 6 bases and the J gene end by 2 bases; junction bases not matched to a gene: 6. The CDR3 extends over 14 amino acids. Germline V gene data show CDR1 as LNHDA and CDR2 as SQIVND (reference sequence). In DNA, the CDR3 is TGTGCCAGTAGCCATCCACAGGGGGCCTACGAGCAGTACTTC. This gives the protein CASSHPQGAYEQYF.

The chain links TRBV28 to TRBJ2-1; tentative D call: TRBD1 (6 bases). Between the trimmed V and J ends, which lost 6 bases and 0 bases, there was a span of 12 bases. This CDR3 has 15 residues. CDR1 and CDR2 (germline): MDHEN, SYDVKM. The CDR3 bases are TGTGCCAGCAGGCTGACAGGACCCTCCTACAATGAGCAGTTCTTC. It specifies CASRLTGPSYNEQFF.

This sequence joins TRBV7-9 and TRBJ1-2; no clear D gene. V lost 0 bases to trimming and J lost 8 bases, with 16 bases between them. The CDR3 length is 15 residues. The V gene's germline CDR1 is SEHNR and CDR2 FQNEAQ (reference sequence). CDR3 nucleotides: TGTGCCAGCAGCTTAGCAGCCGCGGTTTTAGGGGGCTACACCTTC. This sequence encodes CASSLAAAVLGGYTF.

CDR3 amino acids: CASIPGGYTEAFF. Here the CDR3 DNA reads TGTGCCAGCATTCCTGGAGGGTACACTGAAGCTTTCTTT. The rearrangement links TRBV6-6 to TRBJ1-1; D gene ambiguous. CDR1 and CDR2 from the germline V gene are MNHNY and SVGAGI (reference sequence). With 7 bases removed from V and 3 bases from J, the gap between germline ends came to 12 bases. The CDR3 is made up of 13 amino acids.